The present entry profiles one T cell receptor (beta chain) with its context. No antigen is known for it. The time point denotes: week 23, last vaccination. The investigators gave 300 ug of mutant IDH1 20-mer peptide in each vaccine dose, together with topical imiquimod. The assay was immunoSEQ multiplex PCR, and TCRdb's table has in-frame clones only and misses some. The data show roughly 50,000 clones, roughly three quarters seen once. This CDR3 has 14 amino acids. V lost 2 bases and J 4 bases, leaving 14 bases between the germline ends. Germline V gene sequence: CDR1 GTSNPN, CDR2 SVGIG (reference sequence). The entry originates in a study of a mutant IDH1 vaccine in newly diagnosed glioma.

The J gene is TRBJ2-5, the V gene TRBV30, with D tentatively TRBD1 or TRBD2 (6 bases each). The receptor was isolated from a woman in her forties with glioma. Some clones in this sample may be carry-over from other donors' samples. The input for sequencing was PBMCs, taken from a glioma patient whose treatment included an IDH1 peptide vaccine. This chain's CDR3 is CAWSKGGVGETQYF. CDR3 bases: TGTGCCTGGAGTAAGGGGGGCGTGGGAGAGACCCAGTACTTC.